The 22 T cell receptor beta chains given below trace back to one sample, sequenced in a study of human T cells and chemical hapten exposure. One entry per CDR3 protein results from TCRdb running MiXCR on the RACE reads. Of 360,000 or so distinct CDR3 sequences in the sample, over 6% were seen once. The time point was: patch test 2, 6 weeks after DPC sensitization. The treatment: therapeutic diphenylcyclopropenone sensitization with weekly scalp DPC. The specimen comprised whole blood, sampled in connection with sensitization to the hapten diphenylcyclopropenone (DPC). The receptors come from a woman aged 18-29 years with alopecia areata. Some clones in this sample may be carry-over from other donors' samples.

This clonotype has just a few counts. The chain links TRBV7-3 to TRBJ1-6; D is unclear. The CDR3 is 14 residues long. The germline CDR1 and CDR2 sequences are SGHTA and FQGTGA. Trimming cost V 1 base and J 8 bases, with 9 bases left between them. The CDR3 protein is CASSLIPRDSPLHF. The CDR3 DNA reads TGTGCCAGCAGCTTAATCCCTCGGGATTCACCCCTCCACTTT.

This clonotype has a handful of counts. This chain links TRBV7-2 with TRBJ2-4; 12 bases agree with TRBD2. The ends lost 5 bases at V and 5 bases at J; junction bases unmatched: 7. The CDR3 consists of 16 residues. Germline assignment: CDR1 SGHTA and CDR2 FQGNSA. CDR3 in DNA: TGTGCCAGCAGCCCCGCTAGCGGGGGGGCCGAAAACATTCAGTACTTC. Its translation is CASSPASGGAENIQYF.

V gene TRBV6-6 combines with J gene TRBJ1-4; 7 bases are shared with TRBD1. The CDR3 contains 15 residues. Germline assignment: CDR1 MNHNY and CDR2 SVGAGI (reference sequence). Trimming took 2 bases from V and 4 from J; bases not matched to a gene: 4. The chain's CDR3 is CASSYRDSLNEKLFF. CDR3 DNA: TGTGCCAGCAGTTACAGGGACAGTCTTAATGAAAAACTGTTTTTT.

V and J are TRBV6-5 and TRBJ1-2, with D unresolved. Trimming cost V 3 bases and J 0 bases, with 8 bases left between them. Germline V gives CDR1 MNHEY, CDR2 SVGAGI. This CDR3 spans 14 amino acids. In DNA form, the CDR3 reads TGTGCCAGCAGTTATGACGGGCCTAACTATGGCTACACCTTC. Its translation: CASSYDGPNYGYTF.

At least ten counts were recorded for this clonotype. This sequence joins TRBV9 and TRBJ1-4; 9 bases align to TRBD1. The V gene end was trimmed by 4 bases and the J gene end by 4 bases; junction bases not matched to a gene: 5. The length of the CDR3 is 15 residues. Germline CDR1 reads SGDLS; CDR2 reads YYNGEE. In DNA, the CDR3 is TGTGCCAGCAGCCCCGGACAGGGGTTTAATGAAAAACTGTTTTTT. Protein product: CASSPGQGFNEKLFF.

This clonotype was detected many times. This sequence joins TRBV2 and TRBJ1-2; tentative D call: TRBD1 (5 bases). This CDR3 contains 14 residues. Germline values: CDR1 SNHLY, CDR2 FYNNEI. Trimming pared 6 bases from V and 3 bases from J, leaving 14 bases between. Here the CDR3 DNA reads TGTGCCAGCAGGCTCCGGGACTCAGACTATGGCTACACCTTC. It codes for CASRLRDSDYGYTF.

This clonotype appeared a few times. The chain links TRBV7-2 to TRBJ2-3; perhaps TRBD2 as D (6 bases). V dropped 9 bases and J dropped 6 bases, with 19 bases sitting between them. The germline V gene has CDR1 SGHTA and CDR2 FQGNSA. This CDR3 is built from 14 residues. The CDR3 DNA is TGTGCCAGTTGGGGGGACCCCGAACCGGATACGCAGTATTTT. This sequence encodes CASWGDPEPDTQYF.

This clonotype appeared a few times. In nucleotides, the CDR3 is TGTGCCAGCAGTGAAAGGGCATTCCAAGAGACCCAGTACTTC. Encoded protein: CASSERAFQETQYF. V and J are TRBV2 and TRBJ2-5; D ambiguous. The CDR3 is made up of 14 amino acids. Per the germline V gene, CDR1 is SNHLY and CDR2 is FYNNEI. V gave up 2 bases and J gave up 1 base, with 8 bases separating them.

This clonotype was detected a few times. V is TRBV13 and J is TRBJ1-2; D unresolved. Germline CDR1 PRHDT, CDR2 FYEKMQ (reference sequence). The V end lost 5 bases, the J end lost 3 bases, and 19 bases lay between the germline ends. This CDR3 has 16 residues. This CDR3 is CASSRTRPPSDYGYTF. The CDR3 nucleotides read TGTGCCAGCAGCCGGACCCGCCCGCCTAGTGACTATGGCTACACCTTC. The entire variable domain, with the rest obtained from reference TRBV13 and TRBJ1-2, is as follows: AAGVIQSPRHLIKEKRETATLKCYPIPRHDTVYWYQQGPGQDPQFLISFYEKMQSDKGSIPDRFSAQQFSDYHSELNMSSLELGDSALYFCASSRTRPPSDYGYTFGSGTRLTVV.

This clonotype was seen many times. Here the CDR3 reads CASSYRLNTEAFF. The CDR3 nucleotides read TGTGCCAGCAGTTACCGTCTGAACACTGAAGCTTTCTTT. The chain employs TRBV6-2 or TRBV6-3 and TRBJ1-1; unclear D gene. The CDR3 runs 13 residues. Germline values: CDR1 MNHEY, CDR2 SVGEGT. V was shortened by 2 bases and J by 0 bases, with 4 bases between the two germline ends.

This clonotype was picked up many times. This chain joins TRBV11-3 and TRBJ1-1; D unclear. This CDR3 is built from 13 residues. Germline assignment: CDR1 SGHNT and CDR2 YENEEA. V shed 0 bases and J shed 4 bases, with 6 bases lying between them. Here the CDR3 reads CASSLDFSTEAFF. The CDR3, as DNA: TGTGCCAGCAGCTTAGATTTTAGCACTGAAGCTTTCTTT. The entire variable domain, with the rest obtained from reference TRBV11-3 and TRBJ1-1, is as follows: EAGVVQSPRYKIIEKKQPVAFWCNPISGHNTLYWYLQNLGQGPELLIRYENEEAVDDSQLPKDRFSAERLKGVDSTLKIQPAELGDSAVYLCASSLDFSTEAFFGQGTRLTVV.

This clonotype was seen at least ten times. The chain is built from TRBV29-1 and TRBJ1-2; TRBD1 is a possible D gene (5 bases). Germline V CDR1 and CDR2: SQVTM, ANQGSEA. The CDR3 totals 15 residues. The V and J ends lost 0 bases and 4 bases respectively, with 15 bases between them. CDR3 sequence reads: CSVEDRGRTSYGYTF. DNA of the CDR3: TGCAGCGTTGAAGATAGGGGCAGGACGAGCTATGGCTACACCTTC. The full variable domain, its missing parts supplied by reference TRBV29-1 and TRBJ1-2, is SAVISQKPSRDICQRGTSLTIQCQVDSQVTMMFWYRQQPGQSLTLIATANQGSEATYESGFVIDKFPISRPNLTFSTLTVSNMSPEDSSIYLCSVEDRGRTSYGYTFGSGTRLTVV.

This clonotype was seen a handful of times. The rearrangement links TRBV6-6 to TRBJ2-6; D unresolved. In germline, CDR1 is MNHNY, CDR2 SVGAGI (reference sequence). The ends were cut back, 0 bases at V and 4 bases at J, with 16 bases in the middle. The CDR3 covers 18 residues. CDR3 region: CASSYSDIRSLGANVLTF. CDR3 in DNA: TGTGCCAGCAGTTACTCGGATATACGGTCTCTGGGGGCCAACGTCCTGACTTTC.

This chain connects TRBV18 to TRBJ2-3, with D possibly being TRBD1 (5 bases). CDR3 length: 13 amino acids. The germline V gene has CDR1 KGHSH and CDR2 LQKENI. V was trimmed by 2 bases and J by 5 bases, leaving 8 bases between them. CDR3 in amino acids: CASSPSQVDTQYF. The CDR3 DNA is TGTGCCAGCTCACCATCACAGGTAGATACGCAGTATTTT.

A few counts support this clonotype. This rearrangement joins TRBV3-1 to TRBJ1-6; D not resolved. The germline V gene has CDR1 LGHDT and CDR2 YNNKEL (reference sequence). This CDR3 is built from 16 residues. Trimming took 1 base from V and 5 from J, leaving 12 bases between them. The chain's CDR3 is CASSQGGYRDNSPLHF. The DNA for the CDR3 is TGTGCCAGCAGCCAAGGGGGATACCGGGATAATTCACCCCTCCACTTT.

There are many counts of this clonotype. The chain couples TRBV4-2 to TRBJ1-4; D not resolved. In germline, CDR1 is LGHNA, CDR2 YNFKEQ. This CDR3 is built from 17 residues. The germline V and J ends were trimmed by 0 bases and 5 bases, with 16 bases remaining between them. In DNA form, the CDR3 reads TGTGCCAGCAGCCAAGATCCGAGGACGGTGGTGAATGAAAAACTGTTTTTT. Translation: CASSQDPRTVVNEKLFF.

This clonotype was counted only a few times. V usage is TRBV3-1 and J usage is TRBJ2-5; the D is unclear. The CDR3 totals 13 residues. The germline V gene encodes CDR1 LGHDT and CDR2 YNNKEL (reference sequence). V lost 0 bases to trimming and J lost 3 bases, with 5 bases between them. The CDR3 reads CASSQDREETQYF. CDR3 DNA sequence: TGTGCCAGCAGCCAAGATAGGGAAGAGACCCAGTACTTC.

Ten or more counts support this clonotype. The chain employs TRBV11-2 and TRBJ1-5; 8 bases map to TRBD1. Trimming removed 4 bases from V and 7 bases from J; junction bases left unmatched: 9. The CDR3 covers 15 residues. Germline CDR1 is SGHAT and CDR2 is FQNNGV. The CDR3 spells CASSYGQGIGQPQHF. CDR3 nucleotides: TGTGCCAGCAGCTACGGACAGGGAATTGGGCAGCCCCAGCATTTT.

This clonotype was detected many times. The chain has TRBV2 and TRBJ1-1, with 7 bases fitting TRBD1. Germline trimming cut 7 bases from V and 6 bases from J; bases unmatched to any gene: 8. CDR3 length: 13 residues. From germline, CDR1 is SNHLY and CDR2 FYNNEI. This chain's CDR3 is CASTNSGGSEAFF. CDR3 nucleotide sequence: TGTGCCAGCACTAATTCAGGGGGGTCTGAAGCTTTCTTT.

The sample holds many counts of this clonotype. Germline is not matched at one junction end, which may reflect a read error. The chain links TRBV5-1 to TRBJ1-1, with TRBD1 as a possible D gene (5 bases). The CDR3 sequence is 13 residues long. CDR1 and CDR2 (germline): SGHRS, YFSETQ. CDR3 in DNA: TGTGCCAGCAGCTTAGCGGGGGACACTGAAGCTTTCTTT. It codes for CASSLAGDTEAFF.

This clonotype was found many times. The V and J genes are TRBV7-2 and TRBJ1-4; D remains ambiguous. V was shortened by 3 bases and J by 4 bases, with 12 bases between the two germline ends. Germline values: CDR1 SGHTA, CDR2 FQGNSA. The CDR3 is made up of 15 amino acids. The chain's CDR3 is CASSLLGRINEKLFF. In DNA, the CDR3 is TGTGCCAGCAGCTTGTTAGGACGCATTAATGAAAAACTGTTTTTT. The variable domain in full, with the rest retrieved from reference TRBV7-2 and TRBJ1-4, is GAGVSQSPSNKVTEKGKDVELRCDPISGHTALYWYRQSLGQGLEFLIYFQGNSAPDKSGLPSDRFSAERTGGSVSTLTIQRTQQEDSAVYLCASSLLGRINEKLFFGSGTQLSVL.

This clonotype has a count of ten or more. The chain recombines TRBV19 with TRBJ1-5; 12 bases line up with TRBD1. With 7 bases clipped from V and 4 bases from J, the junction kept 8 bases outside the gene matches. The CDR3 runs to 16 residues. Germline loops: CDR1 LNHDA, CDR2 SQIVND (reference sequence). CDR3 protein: CASNKGTGGGNQPQHF. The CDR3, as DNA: TGTGCCAGTAACAAGGGGACAGGGGGCGGGAATCAGCCCCAGCATTTT.